Here is one T cell receptor beta chain with its context. The data were obtained in a study of blood T cell repertoires in COVID-19. Study background: Sites in the United States, Italy and Spain provided acute and convalescent COVID-19 samples. The cDNA or gDNA used as material had been derived from T cells, B-cell-depleted T cells, or PBMCs.

In the authors' methods: Amplification of reference gene primers was used by the study to estimate nucleated cell counts. Generated by immunoSEQ multiplex PCR, the TCRdb table keeps only in-frame clones and is missing some. The V and J calls and clone size were taken over from that table, and D and trimming were inferred from the DNA. Here the sample spans more than 120,000 clones, 70% to 90% being singletons. Sample: peripheral blood. This sequence was found in a human donor in a cohort sampled during active COVID-19.

CDR3 sequence reads: CASTTIGTVTYGYTF. In nucleotides, the CDR3 is TGTGCCAGCACCACAATCGGGACAGTGACCTATGGCTACACCTTC. V and J are TRBV6-5 and TRBJ1-2, with 7 bases fitting TRBD1. The CDR3 loop spans 15 amino acids. Germline CDR1 MNHEY, CDR2 SVGAGI. V was pared by 7 bases and J by 4 bases, with 12 bases of the junction left unmatched.